The 11 T cell receptor beta chains presented below share a single source sample, sequenced in a study of regulatory T cells (dated by TCRdb to the late 2010s). Libraries were constructed by the immunoSEQ multiplex PCR assay. The multiplex PCR relied on 52 forward TRBV primers and 13 reverse TRBJ primers, and amplification bias was corrected through assay-based and computational methods. Not all clones reach the TCRdb copy of this immuneACCESS table, which keeps in-frame sequences only. Checked studies attribute under half of the gap to unresolved V genes and leave the rest unexplained. Within this sample are some 17,000 clones, with 92% of them counted one time only. More than 25% of the sample belongs to the ten largest clones. The source material was CD8+ T cells sorted from blood. These receptors were obtained from a person aged 18 to 35 with CD3G deficiency.

The chain employs TRBV4-2 and TRBJ2-7; either TRBD1 or TRBD2 may supply D (5 bases each). Germline V gene data show CDR1 as LGHNA and CDR2 as YNFKEQ. The V end was cut by 1 base, the J end by 5 bases, with 15 bases between. The CDR3 covers 15 residues. The CDR3 coding sequence is TGTGCCAGCAGCCAAGTCGTGGGGGTGTACCACGAGCAGTACTTC. Translating gives CASSQVVGVYHEQYF.

The J gene is TRBJ1-1, the V gene TRBV10-3, with a tentative D call TRBD1 (6 bases). The CDR3 has 15 amino acids. V was trimmed by 6 bases and J by 6 bases, leaving 20 bases between them. The V gene's germline CDR1 is ENHRY and CDR2 SYGVKD. The CDR3 bases are TGTGCCATCAGACCCGGGGGGGGGCCTTCCTCTGAAGCTTTCTTT. Its protein is CAIRPGGGPSSEAFF.

The CDR3 loop reads CASSEGQGDQETQYF. The CDR3 DNA reads as TGTGCCAGCAGCGAGGGACAGGGGGACCAAGAGACCCAGTACTTC. The chain uses TRBV5-6 and TRBJ2-5; 11 nucleotides match TRBD1. Germline loops: CDR1 SGHDT, CDR2 YYEEEE. The CDR3 has 15 amino acids. After removal of 4 bases from V and 0 bases from J, the junction contained 2 bases not matched to a gene.

About this clone itself: A read error is likely here: a far larger clone is one base away. V gene TRBV1 combines with J gene TRBJ1-5. TRBV1 is an annotated pseudogene. The CDR3 consists of 16 residues. The CDR3 nucleotides read TGCACCAGCAGCCAAGAGTCGTTGGACCCAACTTATACCCAGCATTTT. It encodes CTSSQESLDPTYTQHF.

The V gene is TRBV9, the J gene TRBJ2-2; TRBD1 or TRBD2 may be the D gene (5 bases each). Trimming removed 4 bases at V and 5 bases at J, with 12 bases between. Looked up from germline, CDR1 is SGDLS and CDR2 is YYNGEE. This CDR3 comprises 14 residues. The CDR3 sequence is CASSRGYRTGELFF. CDR3 in DNA: TGTGCCAGCAGCCGGGGCTACAGGACCGGGGAGCTGTTTTTT.

This sequence joins TRBV4-1 and TRBJ2-1, with a possible D match to TRBD1 (5 bases). CDR1 and CDR2 (germline): MGHRA, YSYEKL. The V end was cut by 0 bases, the J end by 5 bases, with 17 bases between. CDR3 length: 17 amino acids. The CDR3 loop reads CASSQDRAGPANNEQFF. As DNA, the CDR3 is TGCGCCAGCAGCCAAGATAGGGCAGGGCCTGCAAACAATGAGCAGTTCTTC.

The V and J genes are TRBV9 and TRBJ2-5; either TRBD1 or TRBD2 may supply D (5 bases each). Germline V gives CDR1 SGDLS, CDR2 YYNGEE. CDR3 size: 14 residues. With 4 bases removed from V and 5 bases from J, the gap between germline ends came to 15 bases. CDR3 loop: CASSPGTASETQYF. CDR3 nucleotide sequence: TGTGCCAGCAGCCCCGGGACCGCGTCCGAGACCCAGTACTTC.

The chain links TRBV28 to TRBJ2-1; no firm D call. Germline loops: CDR1 MDHEN, CDR2 SYDVKM. V was clipped by 2 bases and J by 9 bases, with 11 bases between them. The length of the CDR3 is 13 residues. CDR3 nucleotides: TGTGCCAGCAGTTTAGGGTTAGCTGTTGAGCAGTTCTTC. Amino acid sequence: CASSLGLAVEQFF.

The J gene is TRBJ1-2, the V gene TRBV6-5; 9 bases are a match to TRBD1. Germline V gives CDR1 MNHEY, CDR2 SVGAGI. Trimming took 6 bases from V and 5 from J; bases not matched to a gene: 7. The CDR3 is 14 amino acids. CDR3 in amino acids: CASSSQGAHYGYTF. DNA of the CDR3: TGTGCCAGCAGCTCACAGGGGGCCCATTATGGCTACACCTTC.

The chain combines TRBV28 with TRBJ1-1; TRBD1 agrees at 7 bases. The CDR3 runs 15 residues. Germline CDR1 reads MDHEN; CDR2 reads SYDVKM. The CDR3 DNA is TGTGGGGTAAACTCCCGACAGGGAGTGAACACTGAAGCTTTCTTT. This codes for CGVNSRQGVNTEAFF.

This clone was picked up one time. The chain joins TRBV29-1 to TRBJ2-3, with 7 bases matching TRBD2. Per germline, CDR1 SQVTM and CDR2 ANQGSEA. Germline trimming cut 3 bases from V and 0 bases from J; bases unmatched to any gene: 6. The CDR3 extends over 15 amino acids. CDR3 DNA: TGCAGCGTTGAGGGCGGGGGAACTAGCACAGATACGCAGTATTTT. It codes for CSVEGGGTSTDTQYF.